The present entry profiles one T cell receptor beta chain with its context. This sample is drawn from a study of blood T cell repertoires in COVID-19. About the study: There were acute and convalescent COVID-19 samples, and they came from the United States, Italy and Spain. From T cells, B-cell-depleted T cells, or PBMCs came the material, which was cDNA or gDNA.

In the authors' workflow: Amplifying reference gene primers gave estimates of nucleated cell counts. TCRdb's table, derived via immunoSEQ multiplex PCR, lists solely in-frame clones and lacks some. The D gene and trimming were derived from the DNA, and the V and J assignments and clone size from that table. Among about 130,000 clones listed, roughly 83% were seen once. Germline V lookup: CDR1 SGHTA, CDR2 FQGTGA. The CDR3 loop spans 12 amino acids. V was clipped by 5 bases and J by 10 bases; unmatched bases: 5. Sequenced input: peripheral blood. The sequence was obtained from a woman older than 75 with acute or convalescent COVID-19. This rearrangement joins TRBV7-3 to TRBJ2-1; 7 bases are shared with TRBD1. DNA for the CDR3: TGTGCCAGCAGCCCAACAGGGGCCGAGCAGTTCTTC. The encoded protein is CASSPTGAEQFF. Drawing the rest from reference TRBV7-3 and TRBJ2-1, the complete variable domain is GAGVSQTPSNKVTEKGKYVELRCDPISGHTALYWYRQSLGQGPEFLIYFQGTGAADDSGLPNDRFFAVRPEGSVSTLKIQRTERGDSAVYLCASSPTGAEQFFGPGTRLTVL.